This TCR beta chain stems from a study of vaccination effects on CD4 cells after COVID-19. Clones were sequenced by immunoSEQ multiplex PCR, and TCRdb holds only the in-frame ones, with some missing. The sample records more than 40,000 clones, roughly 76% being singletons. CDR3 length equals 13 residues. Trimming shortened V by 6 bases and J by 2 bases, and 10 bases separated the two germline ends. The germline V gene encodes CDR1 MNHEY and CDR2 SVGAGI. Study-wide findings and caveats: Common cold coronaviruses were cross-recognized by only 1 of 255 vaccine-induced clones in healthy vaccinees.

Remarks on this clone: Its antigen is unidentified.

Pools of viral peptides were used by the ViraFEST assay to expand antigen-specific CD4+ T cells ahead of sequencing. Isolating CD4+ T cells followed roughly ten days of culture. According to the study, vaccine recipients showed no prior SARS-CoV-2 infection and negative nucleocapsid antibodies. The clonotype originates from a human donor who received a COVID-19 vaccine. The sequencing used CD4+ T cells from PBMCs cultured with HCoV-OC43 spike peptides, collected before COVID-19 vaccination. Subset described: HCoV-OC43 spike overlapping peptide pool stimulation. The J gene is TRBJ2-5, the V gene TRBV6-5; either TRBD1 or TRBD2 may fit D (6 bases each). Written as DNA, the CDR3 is TGTGCCAGCAGGGGGGGCCCTCAAGAGACCCAGTACTTC. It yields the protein CASRGGPQETQYF.